Shown below are 21 T cell receptor beta chains from a single sample sequenced in a study of OX40 agonist ivuxolimab in advanced cancers. Data came from immunoSEQ multiplex PCR; TCRdb stores just in-frame clones and leaves some out. This sample has over 60,000 clones, with around 89% found just once. Specimen: CD4+ or CD8+ T cells sorted from blood, collected in a trial of the OX40 agonist ivuxolimab. The receptors originated from an adult with an advanced solid tumor such as melanoma, head and neck, liver or kidney cancer.

The chain has TRBV6-1 and TRBJ1-5, with D possibly TRBD1 on 5 matching bases. Between the trimmed V and J ends, which lost 1 base and 6 bases, there was a span of 10 bases. From germline, CDR1 is MNHNS and CDR2 SASEGT. The length of the CDR3 is 14 residues. The CDR3 loop reads CASSEGGGSQPQHF. The CDR3, as DNA: TGTGCCAGCAGTGAAGGGGGGGGAAGTCAGCCCCAGCATTTT.

The chain links TRBV10-3 to TRBJ1-1, with 7 bases fitting TRBD1. This CDR3 comprises 13 residues. In germline, CDR1 is ENHRY, CDR2 SYGVKD. The ends lost 11 bases at V and 3 bases at J; junction bases unmatched: 9. CDR3 nucleotide sequence: TGTGCCTCAAACCGACAGGGCGACACTGAAGCTTTCTTT. It is translated as CASNRQGDTEAFF.

The chain uses TRBV5-1 and TRBJ1-1; 10 bases fit TRBD1. The CDR3 is 13 residues long. Germline loops: CDR1 SGHRS, CDR2 YFSETQ. The J segment lost 5 bases and the V segment lost 4 bases, leaving 2 bases of the junction unmatched. CDR3 bases: TGCGCCAGCAGCCCGGACAGGGGGACTGAAGCTTTCTTT. This gives the protein CASSPDRGTEAFF.

The chain carries TRBV28 and TRBJ2-1, with 16 bases that match TRBD2. This CDR3 has 20 amino acids. J lost 3 bases, V lost 5 bases, and 13 bases had no gene match. The germline CDR1 and CDR2 sequences are MDHEN and SYDVKM. CDR3 DNA sequence: TGTGCCAGCAGTCCAACCCCCGGGACTAGCGGGAGGGTTGGCTACAATGAGCAGTTCTTC. Translated, it gives CASSPTPGTSGRVGYNEQFF.

The CDR3 bases are TGTGCCAGCAGCTTTAGCGGGAGTTCGGAGACCCAGTACTTC. As protein: CASSFSGSSETQYF. The chain combines TRBV7-2 with TRBJ2-5; 9 positions match TRBD2. Trimming cost V 3 bases and J 5 bases; bases outside gene matches: 4. This CDR3 spans 14 amino acids. Germline V gene sequence: CDR1 SGHTA, CDR2 FQGNSA. The whole variable domain, filled in from reference TRBV7-2 and TRBJ2-5, reads GAGVSQSPSNKVTEKGKDVELRCDPISGHTALYWYRQSLGQGLEFLIYFQGNSAPDKSGLPSDRFSAERTGGSVSTLTIQRTQQEDSAVYLCASSFSGSSETQYFGPGTRLLVL.

This clone was observed a handful of times. The chain uses TRBV4-3 and TRBJ1-4, with 7 bases fitting TRBD1. Trimming took 0 bases from V and 7 from J; bases not matched to a gene: 5. Germline V gene lookup returns CDR1 LGHNA and CDR2 YSLEER. This CDR3 is built from 15 residues. The CDR3 region is CASSQEGTVGEKLFF. The CDR3 DNA follows: TGCGCCAGCAGCCAAGAAGGGACAGTTGGTGAAAAACTGTTTTTT.

The count of this clone is one. V usage is TRBV7-9 and J usage is TRBJ2-7; D ambiguous. The CDR3 consists of 15 residues. Germline CDR1 is SEHNR and CDR2 is FQNEAQ (reference sequence). V shed 5 bases and J shed 2 bases, with 16 bases lying between them. CDR3 sequence (DNA): TGTGCCAGCAGCCTCACGCGACGCGGAGCCTACGAGCAGTACTTC. Residues: CASSLTRRGAYEQYF.

This clone showed up just once. This chain uses TRBV6-6 with TRBJ2-2; no definite D call. The germline V gene encodes CDR1 MNHNY and CDR2 SVGAGI (reference sequence). Trimming removed 0 bases from V and 5 bases from J, with 7 bases in between. CDR3 length: 14 residues. The CDR3 DNA reads as TGTGCCAGCAGTTACTCCTACACTACCGGGGAGCTGTTTTTT. Residues: CASSYSYTTGELFF.

The CDR3 protein is CASSPKGGGGDQPQHF. CDR3 DNA: TGTGCCAGCTCACCGAAGGGAGGGGGCGGGGATCAGCCCCAGCATTTT. V usage is TRBV18 and J usage is TRBJ1-5; TRBD1 matches at 7 bases. Per germline, CDR1 KGHSH and CDR2 LQKENI. V shed 3 bases, J shed 5 bases, and the junction held 10 bases outside the gene matches. This CDR3 comprises 16 residues.

This clone was picked up a small number of times. This chain connects TRBV9 to TRBJ2-1; D not resolved. Trimming took off 0 bases at V and 8 bases at J, with 9 bases between the two ends. From germline, CDR1 is SGDLS and CDR2 YYNGEE. The CDR3 has 13 amino acids. CDR3 loop: CASSVGDYHEQFF. CDR3 nucleotide sequence: TGTGCCAGCAGCGTAGGGGATTACCATGAGCAGTTCTTC.

The chain employs TRBV19 and TRBJ2-3; 10 nucleotides align to TRBD2. This CDR3 has 16 amino acids. CDR1 is LNHDA and CDR2 is SQIVND in the germline V gene (reference sequence). J gave up 2 bases and V 4 bases, and 6 bases lay outside the gene matches. The CDR3 DNA reads as TGTGCCAGTAGTAGACGGACTAGCGGACTCACAGATACGCAGTATTTT. This sequence encodes CASSRRTSGLTDTQYF.

The chain combines TRBV30 with TRBJ2-3; 10 bases match TRBD2. V trimming: 3 bases; J trimming: 5 bases; junction bases outside the gene matches: 8. Germline V gene data show CDR1 as GTSNPN and CDR2 as SVGIG (reference sequence). The CDR3 has 15 residues. Here the CDR3 reads CAWRALAGAIDTQYF. In DNA form, the CDR3 reads TGTGCCTGGAGGGCTCTAGCGGGAGCAATAGATACGCAGTATTTT.

The V gene is TRBV25-1, the J gene TRBJ1-2, with D unresolved. Trimming stripped 4 bases from V and 4 bases from J, with 10 bases between. The V gene's germline CDR1 is MGHDK and CDR2 SYGVNS. This CDR3 contains 13 residues. CDR3 loop: CASSVDRPYGYTF. CDR3 DNA sequence: TGTGCCAGCAGTGTGGACCGGCCCTATGGCTACACCTTC.

V usage is TRBV7-8 and J usage is TRBJ2-3; D remains unclear. The V gene's germline CDR1 is SGHVS and CDR2 FQNEAQ. V lost 5 bases and J 1 base, leaving 4 bases between the germline ends. This CDR3 contains 12 residues. In DNA, the CDR3 is TGTGCCAGCAGCACTCGCACAGATACGCAGTATTTT. Its translation: CASSTRTDTQYF.

The V and J genes are TRBV7-2 and TRBJ1-5; TRBD1 agrees at 9 bases. Germline V gene data show CDR1 as SGHTA and CDR2 as FQGNSA. The length of the CDR3 is 16 residues. Germline trimming cut 3 bases from V and 4 bases from J; bases unmatched to any gene: 7. CDR3: CASSLLRTGANQPQHF. CDR3 in DNA: TGTGCCAGCAGCTTGCTCCGGACAGGGGCGAATCAGCCCCAGCATTTT.

V and J are TRBV25-1 and TRBJ2-1, with 9 bases aligning to TRBD2. The germline gives CDR1 MGHDK, CDR2 SYGVNS. V was clipped by 4 bases and J by 7 bases; unmatched bases: 11. This CDR3 has 16 residues. The CDR3, as DNA: TGTGCCAGCAGTGCCGGCCGGAGCGGGAGGTTTAATGAGCAGTTCTTC. This translates into CASSAGRSGRFNEQFF.

This clone was counted a single time. V gene TRBV5-1 combines with J gene TRBJ2-6; D call uncertain. Trimming removed 1 base at V and 4 bases at J, with 6 bases between. This CDR3 contains 14 residues. Germline loops: CDR1 SGHRS, CDR2 YFSETQ. The CDR3 coding sequence is TGCGCCAGCAGCTTGTATGCCGGGGCCAACGTCCTGACTTTC. This encodes CASSLYAGANVLTF.

This chain connects TRBV27 to TRBJ2-3, with no clear D. The germline V and J ends were trimmed by 5 bases and 5 bases, with 11 bases remaining between them. CDR3 size: 13 residues. Germline V CDR1 and CDR2: MNHEY, SMNVEV (reference sequence). CDR3 region: CASSQPGGDTQYF. Written as DNA, the CDR3 is TGTGCCAGCAGTCAGCCCGGCGGAGATACGCAGTATTTT.

The chain couples TRBV2 to TRBJ1-5; 7 bases map to TRBD1. Germline V gene sequence: CDR1 SNHLY, CDR2 FYNNEI. The CDR3 consists of 15 residues. V shed 4 bases and J 1 base; nucleotides not matched to a gene: 4. The CDR3, as DNA: TGTGCCAGCAGTGCACAGGGGTTGAGCAATCAGCCCCAGCATTTT. It codes for CASSAQGLSNQPQHF.

This clone was counted a single time. This chain's CDR3 is CASSLIGGGYSNQPQHF. CDR3 coding DNA: TGTGCCAGCAGTTTAATTGGGGGAGGGTATAGCAATCAGCCCCAGCATTTT. This chain links TRBV28 with TRBJ1-5; TRBD1 is a possible D gene (5 bases). Trimming removed 2 bases from V and 0 bases from J, with 14 bases in between. Germline CDR1 reads MDHEN; CDR2 reads SYDVKM. The CDR3 runs 17 residues.

V is TRBV11-2 and J is TRBJ2-5, with D maybe TRBD2 (6 bases). This CDR3 has 15 amino acids. CDR1 is SGHAT, CDR2 FQNNGV, per germline. Trimming cost V 3 bases and J 5 bases, with 16 bases left between them. The CDR3: CASSLASGGWETQYF. The CDR3 bases are TGTGCCAGCAGCTTGGCCAGCGGAGGGTGGGAGACCCAGTACTTC.